This record covers a single T cell receptor (beta chain). This CDR3 has 17 residues. V shed 4 bases, J shed 3 bases, and the junction held 6 bases outside the gene matches. The data were taken from a study of T cells in Graves' hyperthyroidism and ophthalmopathy. The source material, RNA transcripts, was used to amplify TCR beta CDR3 regions. When the TCR CDR3 underwent first-round RT-PCR, the HTBI primer set was used. TCRdb re-called the multiplex PCR reads through MiXCR, storing one row per CDR3 protein. The data hold hundreds of thousands of distinct CDR3 sequences, with approximately 15% observed a single time. Around 10 ml of fresh peripheral blood supplied the PBMCs.

The sequenced material came from blood. The clonotype was recovered from a woman under 40 with Graves' hyperthyroidism that later progressed to Graves' ophthalmopathy. V and J are TRBV12-3 or TRBV12-4 and TRBJ2-4; 13 bases are a match to TRBD2. CDR3 coding DNA: TGTGCCAGCAGTTCCGGGACTAGCGGGAATGACAAAAACATTCAGTACTTC. Translation: CASSSGTSGNDKNIQYF.